This TCR beta chain was sequenced in a study of shared clonotypes between healthy human individuals. General study points: Represented diversity, genetic and exposure-history alike, was limited by few donors. Larger estimated richness was generally recorded for naive subsets relative to memory subsets.

Worth noting for this clone: The antigen is unknown.

Every subset had its genomic DNA shared out evenly among several immunoSEQ plates. Original processing notes: ImmunoSEQ output lacked quality scores and full-length reads, limiting matched filtering. The method was immunoSEQ multiplex PCR; TCRdb's version includes in-frame clones alone and lacks a portion of them. V and J calls and clone size are copied from that table; D and trimming were computed from the DNA. The data show roughly 1,100,000 clones, under 80% seen once. CDR1 is GTSNPN and CDR2 is SVGIG in the germline V gene (reference sequence). Trimming took off 2 bases at V and 4 bases at J, with 14 bases between the two ends. CDR3 length equals 14 residues.

The rearrangement joins TRBV30 to TRBJ2-5; perhaps TRBD1 as D (6 bases). The sample consisted of memory CD4+ T cells sorted from blood. Subset meaning: CD45RA-negative fraction. This clonotype was obtained from a man aged 18-30 years in good health. In DNA, the CDR3 is TGTGCCTGGAGTCAGGGGACATCAGGAGAGACCCAGTACTTC. Protein sequence: CAWSQGTSGETQYF.